This TCR beta chain is from a study of CXCR3-negative and CXCR3-positive naive CD8 T cells. With regard to this clonotype: Its target is not known.

Study-level points and caveats: Most assays used freshly isolated PBMCs, as cryopreservation partially reduced CXCR3. CXCR3-positive naive cells carried more hydrophobic TRB CDR3s than CXCR3-negative naive cells did. The TRBV-TRBJ usage of naive CXCR3-negative and CXCR3-positive cells was similar, but that of memory cells differed.

CDR3 length equals 13 residues. CDR1 MNHEY and CDR2 SVGAGI come from the germline V gene. TRB cDNA libraries were made by UMI-labeled 5' RACE. TCRdb re-analyzed the 5' RACE reads; it lists each CDR3 protein once, without DNA. This sample contains 150,000 to 180,000 distinct CDR3 sequences. The sample was naive CXCR3+ CD8+ T cells from blood. Stated subset: CD45RO-CCR7+CD27+CD95- naive CD8+ T cells expressing CXCR3 (TNR3+). The rearrangement uses TRBV6-5 and TRBJ2-1. The source is a human donor in good health. Some clones in this sample may be carry-over from other donors' samples. CDR3 loop: CASSYSKAAEQFF.